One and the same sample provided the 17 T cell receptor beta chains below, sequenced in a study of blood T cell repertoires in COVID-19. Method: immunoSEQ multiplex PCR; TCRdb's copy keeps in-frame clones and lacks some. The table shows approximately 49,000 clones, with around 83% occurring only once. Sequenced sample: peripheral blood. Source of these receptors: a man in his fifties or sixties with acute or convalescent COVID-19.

CDR3 residues: CASSLEAGNYGYTF. CDR3 bases: TGCGCCAGCAGCTTGGAGGCAGGGAACTATGGCTACACCTTC. This rearrangement joins TRBV5-1 to TRBJ1-2; maybe TRBD1 (5 bases). This CDR3 has 14 residues. Trimming took 0 bases from V and 2 from J, leaving 8 bases between them. Germline V lookup: CDR1 SGHRS, CDR2 YFSETQ.

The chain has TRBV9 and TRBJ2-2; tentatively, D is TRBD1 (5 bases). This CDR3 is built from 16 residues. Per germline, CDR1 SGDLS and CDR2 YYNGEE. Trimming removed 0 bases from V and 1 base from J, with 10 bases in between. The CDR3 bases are TGTGCCAGCAGCGTAGACAGGCCCGAGAACACCGGGGAGCTGTTTTTT. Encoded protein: CASSVDRPENTGELFF.

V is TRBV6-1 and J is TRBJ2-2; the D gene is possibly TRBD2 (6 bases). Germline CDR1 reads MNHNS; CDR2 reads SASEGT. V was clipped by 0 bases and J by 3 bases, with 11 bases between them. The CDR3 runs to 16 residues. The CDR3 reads CASSEARWGDTGELFF. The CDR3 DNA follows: TGTGCCAGCAGTGAAGCGAGGTGGGGGGACACCGGGGAGCTGTTTTTT.

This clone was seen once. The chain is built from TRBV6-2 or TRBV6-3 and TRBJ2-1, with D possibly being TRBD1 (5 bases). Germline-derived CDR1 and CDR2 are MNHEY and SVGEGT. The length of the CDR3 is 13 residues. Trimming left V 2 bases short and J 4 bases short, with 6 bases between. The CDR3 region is CASSYQGYNEQFF. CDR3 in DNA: TGTGCCAGCAGTTACCAGGGTTACAATGAGCAGTTCTTC.

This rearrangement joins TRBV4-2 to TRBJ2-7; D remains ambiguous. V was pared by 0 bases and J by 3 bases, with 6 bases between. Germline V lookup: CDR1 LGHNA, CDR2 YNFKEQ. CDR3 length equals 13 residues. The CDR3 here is CASSQERSYEQYF. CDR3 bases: TGTGCCAGCAGCCAAGAACGGAGCTACGAGCAGTACTTC.

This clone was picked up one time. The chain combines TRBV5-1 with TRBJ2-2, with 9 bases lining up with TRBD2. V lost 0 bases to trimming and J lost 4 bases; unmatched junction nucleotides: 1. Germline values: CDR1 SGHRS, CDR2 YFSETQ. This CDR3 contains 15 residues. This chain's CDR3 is CASSLVAGVTGELFF. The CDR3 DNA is TGCGCCAGCAGCTTGGTAGCGGGAGTCACCGGGGAGCTGTTTTTT.

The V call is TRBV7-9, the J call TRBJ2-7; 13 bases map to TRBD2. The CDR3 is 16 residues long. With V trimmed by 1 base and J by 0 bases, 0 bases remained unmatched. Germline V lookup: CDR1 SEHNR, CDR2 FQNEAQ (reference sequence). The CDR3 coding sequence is TGTGCCAGCAGCTTAGGGACTAGCGGGAGCTCCTACGAGCAGTACTTC. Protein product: CASSLGTSGSSYEQYF.

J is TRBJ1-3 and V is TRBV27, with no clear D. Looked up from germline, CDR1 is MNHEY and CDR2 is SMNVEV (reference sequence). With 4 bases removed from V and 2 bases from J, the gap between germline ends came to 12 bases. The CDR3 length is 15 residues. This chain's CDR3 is CASSSTGSPGNTIYF. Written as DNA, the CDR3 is TGTGCCAGCAGTTCAACGGGGTCGCCTGGAAACACCATATATTTT.

As DNA, the CDR3 is TGTGCCAGCAGTTTTTTCCCGGGACAGACCCAAGAGACCCAGTACTTC. It encodes CASSFFPGQTQETQYF. The V and J genes are TRBV11-2 and TRBJ2-5, with 7 bases identical to TRBD1. J gave up 1 base and V 6 bases, and 11 bases lay outside the gene matches. Germline V lookup: CDR1 SGHAT, CDR2 FQNNGV. The CDR3 has 16 residues.

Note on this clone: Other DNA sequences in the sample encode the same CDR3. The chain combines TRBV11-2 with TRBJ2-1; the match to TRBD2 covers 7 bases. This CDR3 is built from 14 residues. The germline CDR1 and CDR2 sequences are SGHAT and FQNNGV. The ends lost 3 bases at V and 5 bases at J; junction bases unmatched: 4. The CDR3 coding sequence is TGTGCCAGCAGCTTTTCTGGGAGGGACAATGAGCAGTTCTTC. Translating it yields CASSFSGRDNEQFF.

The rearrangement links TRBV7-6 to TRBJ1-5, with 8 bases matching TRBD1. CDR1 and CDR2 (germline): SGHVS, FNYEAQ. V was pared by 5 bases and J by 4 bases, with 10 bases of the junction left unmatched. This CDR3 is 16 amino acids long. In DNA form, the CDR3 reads TGTGCCAGCAGCGACTCGGGACAGGAGAAAAATCAGCCCCAGCATTTT. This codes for CASSDSGQEKNQPQHF.

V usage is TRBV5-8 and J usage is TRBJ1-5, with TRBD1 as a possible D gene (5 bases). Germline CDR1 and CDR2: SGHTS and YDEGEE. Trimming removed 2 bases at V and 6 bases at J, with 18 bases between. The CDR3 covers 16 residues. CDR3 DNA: TGTGCCAGCAGCTTTTGGAAGTCAGGGCCGGTTCAGCCCCAGCATTTT. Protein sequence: CASSFWKSGPVQPQHF.

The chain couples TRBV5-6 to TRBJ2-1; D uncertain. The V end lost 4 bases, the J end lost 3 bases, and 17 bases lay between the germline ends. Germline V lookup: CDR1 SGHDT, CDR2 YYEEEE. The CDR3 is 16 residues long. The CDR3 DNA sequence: TGTGCCAGCAGCAGGCGGCGCTCCCGTAACTACAATGAGCAGTTCTTC. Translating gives CASSRRRSRNYNEQFF.

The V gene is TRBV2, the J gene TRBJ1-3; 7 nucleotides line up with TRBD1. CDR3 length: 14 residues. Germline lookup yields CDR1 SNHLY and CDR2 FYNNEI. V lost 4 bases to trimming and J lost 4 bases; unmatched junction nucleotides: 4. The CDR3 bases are TGTGCCAGCAGTGGACAGGGAATCGGAAACACCATATATTTT. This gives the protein CASSGQGIGNTIYF.

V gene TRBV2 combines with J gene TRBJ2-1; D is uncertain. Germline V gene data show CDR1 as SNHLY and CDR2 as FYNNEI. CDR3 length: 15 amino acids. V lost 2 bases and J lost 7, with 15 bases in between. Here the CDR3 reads CASSESERPRNEQFF. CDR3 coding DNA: TGTGCCAGCAGTGAATCGGAGCGTCCACGGAATGAGCAGTTCTTC. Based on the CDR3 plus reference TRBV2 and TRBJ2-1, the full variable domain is EPEVTQTPSHQVTQMGQEVILRCVPISNHLYFYWYRQILGQKVEFLVSFYNNEISEKSEIFDDQFSVERPDGSNFTLKIRSTKLEDSAMYFCASSESERPRNEQFFGPGTRLTVL.

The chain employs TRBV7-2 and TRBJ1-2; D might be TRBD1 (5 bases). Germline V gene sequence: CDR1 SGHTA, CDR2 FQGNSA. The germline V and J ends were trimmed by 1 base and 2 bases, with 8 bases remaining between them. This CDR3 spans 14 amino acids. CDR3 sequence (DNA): TGTGCCAGCAGCTTAGAGACAGCCAACTATGGCTACACCTTC. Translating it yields CASSLETANYGYTF.

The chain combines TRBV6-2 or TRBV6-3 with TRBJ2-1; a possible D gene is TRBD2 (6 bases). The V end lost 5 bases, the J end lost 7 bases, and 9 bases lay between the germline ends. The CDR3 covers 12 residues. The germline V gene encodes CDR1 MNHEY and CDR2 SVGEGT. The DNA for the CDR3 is TGTGCCAGCAGTCGGGGGAGTAATGAGCAGTTCTTC. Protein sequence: CASSRGSNEQFF.